Presented here are 16 T cell receptor beta chains from one specimen sequenced in a study of blood T cell repertoires in COVID-19. TCRdb's copy holds only in-frame clones and misses some; the assay was immunoSEQ multiplex PCR. The profile shows about 29,000 clones, about 80% of them singletons. Sequencing was carried out using peripheral blood. Source of these receptors: an elderly man with active or convalescent COVID-19.

CDR3 region: CASSFRNEKLFF. CDR3 bases: TGTGCCAGCAGTTTCAGGAATGAAAAACTGTTTTTT. This sequence joins TRBV28 and TRBJ1-4; D gene uncertain. V lost 3 bases to trimming and J lost 5 bases, with 4 bases between them. Germline V gene sequence: CDR1 MDHEN, CDR2 SYDVKM. There are 12 residues in the CDR3.

The chain uses TRBV27 and TRBJ2-3; tentative D call: TRBD2 (6 bases). V dropped 8 bases and J dropped 4 bases, with 10 bases sitting between them. Germline V gives CDR1 MNHEY, CDR2 SMNVEV (reference sequence). The CDR3 consists of 12 residues. The CDR3 DNA reads TGTGCCAGCCGGGACTTCGCAGATACGCAGTATTTT. Amino acids: CASRDFADTQYF.

This chain connects TRBV19 to TRBJ1-1; the D gene is possibly TRBD1 (6 bases). From germline, CDR1 is LNHDA and CDR2 SQIVND (reference sequence). The CDR3 spans 14 residues. V was clipped by 6 bases and J by 3 bases, with 14 bases between them. The CDR3 region has the DNA TGTGCCAGTAGCCTAACAGGGATGCACACTGAAGCTTTCTTT. Amino acid sequence: CASSLTGMHTEAFF.

V gene TRBV5-1 combines with J gene TRBJ1-4, with a weak D call TRBD1 (6 bases). Per germline, CDR1 SGHRS and CDR2 YFSETQ. The CDR3 totals 15 residues. V lost 3 bases to trimming and J lost 7 bases, with 16 bases between them. For the CDR3, the DNA is TGCGCCAGCAGCTATCGGGGACAATCAGGTGAAAAACTGTTTTTT. Protein: CASSYRGQSGEKLFF.

J is TRBJ2-7 and V is TRBV28; TRBD1 matches 9 bases. The CDR3 loop spans 13 amino acids. Per the germline V gene, CDR1 is MDHEN and CDR2 is SYDVKM. V was pared by 7 bases and J by 3 bases, with 4 bases of the junction left unmatched. The chain's CDR3 is CASITTGGYEQYF. The CDR3 DNA is TGTGCCAGCATAACGACAGGGGGCTACGAGCAGTACTTC.

This clone appeared a single time. The CDR3 DNA is TGTGCCAGCAGCTTAACCGGGGTTAGCACAGATACGCAGTATTTT. Translation gives CASSLTGVSTDTQYF. V and J are TRBV7-3 and TRBJ2-3; weak D call: TRBD2 (5 bases). The V end lost 0 bases, the J end lost 0 bases, and 7 bases lay between the germline ends. This CDR3 is built from 15 residues. CDR1 is SGHTA and CDR2 is FQGTGA in the germline V gene.

The V call is TRBV3-1 (or the pseudogene TRBV3-2), the J call TRBJ2-3, with 8 bases that match TRBD1. With V trimmed by 1 base and J by 9 bases, 6 bases remained unmatched. The germline V gene encodes CDR1 LGHDT and CDR2 YNNKEL (reference sequence). The CDR3 runs to 14 residues. CDR3 residues: CASSQGTGSSTQYF. The DNA of the CDR3 is TGTGCCAGCAGCCAAGGGACAGGGAGTAGCACGCAGTATTTT.

J is TRBJ2-3 and V is TRBV5-4; 7 nucleotides match TRBD2. The CDR3 spans 17 residues. Trimming cost V 6 bases and J 2 bases; bases outside gene matches: 15. The V gene's germline CDR1 is SGHNT and CDR2 YYREEE (reference sequence). This CDR3 reads CASTPGGPGGPTDTQYF. The CDR3 DNA sequence: TGTGCCAGCACACCAGGTGGGCCGGGAGGACCCACAGATACGCAGTATTTT.

With respect to this clone: Germline is not matched at one junction end, which may reflect a read error. The V and J genes are TRBV7-7 and TRBJ2-2; TRBD2 matches at 8 bases. The CDR3 extends over 17 amino acids. CDR1 and CDR2 (germline): SSHAT, FNYEAQ (reference sequence). CDR3 residues: CASSSPGAGAGTGELFF. CDR3 DNA: TGTGCTAGCAGCTCCCCCGGAGCGGGAGCGGGCACCGGGGAGCTGTTTTTT.

The chain couples TRBV20-1 to TRBJ2-3, with a possible D match to TRBD1 (6 bases). V dropped 3 bases and J dropped 2 bases, with 15 bases sitting between them. The CDR3 is 15 residues long. Germline CDR1 and CDR2: DFQATT and SNEGSKA (reference sequence). CDR3 in amino acids: CSASSRAGDTDTQYF. The CDR3 nucleotides read TGCAGTGCTAGTTCAAGGGCAGGGGACACAGATACGCAGTATTTT.

This CDR3 reads CASRDGLVGNEQFF. CDR3 nucleotides: TGTGCCAGCAGGGACGGACTGGTGGGTAATGAGCAGTTCTTC. This chain links TRBV11-3 with TRBJ2-1, with a weak D call TRBD2 (5 bases). Deletions cut 6 bases from V and 7 bases from J, with 16 bases between. Germline assignment: CDR1 SGHNT and CDR2 YENEEA. The CDR3 is 14 amino acids.

The chain couples TRBV29-1 to TRBJ1-1; unclear D gene. The CDR3 sequence is 14 residues long. Germline CDR1 is SQVTM and CDR2 is ANQGSEA. Between the trimmed V and J ends, which lost 7 bases and 8 bases, there was a span of 23 bases. CDR3 in amino acids: CSAGMGSGFSEAFF. The CDR3 coding sequence is TGCAGCGCGGGAATGGGGTCGGGGTTTTCAGAAGCTTTCTTT.

The V gene is TRBV4-2, the J gene TRBJ1-5, with D unresolved. V was clipped by 0 bases and J by 7 bases, with 13 bases between them. Germline assignment: CDR1 LGHNA and CDR2 YNFKEQ. This CDR3 has 15 amino acids. The CDR3 region has the DNA TGTGCCAGCAGCCAAGATCCCCGGGAAGGGCAGCCCCAGCATTTT. Its translation: CASSQDPREGQPQHF.

This rearrangement joins TRBV19 to TRBJ1-1; D not certain. V was shortened by 4 bases and J by 4 bases, with 19 bases between the two germline ends. The CDR3 spans 16 residues. Germline V gene data show CDR1 as LNHDA and CDR2 as SQIVND (reference sequence). DNA of the CDR3: TGTGCCAGTAGTAGTTCCGGGGTAAAGGTTGCCACTGAAGCTTTCTTT. This translates into CASSSSGVKVATEAFF.

This clone came up a few times. This chain connects TRBV11-1 to TRBJ1-6, with 8 bases that match TRBD1. Germline trimming cut 5 bases from V and 10 bases from J; bases unmatched to any gene: 7. This CDR3 region has 14 residues. Germline values: CDR1 SGHAT, CDR2 FQDESV (reference sequence). CDR3 loop: CASSKDRVKSPLHF. The DNA of the CDR3 is TGTGCCAGCAGCAAGGACAGGGTAAAATCACCCCTCCACTTT.

The gene calls are TRBV24-1 and TRBJ2-2; 8 nucleotides agree with TRBD1. In germline, CDR1 is KGHDR, CDR2 SFDVKD. The ends lost 3 bases at V and 0 bases at J; junction bases unmatched: 2. The CDR3 sequence is 16 residues long. The CDR3 coding sequence is TGTGCCACCAGTGATCCGGGACAGGCGAACACCGGGGAGCTGTTTTTT. Protein: CATSDPGQANTGELFF.